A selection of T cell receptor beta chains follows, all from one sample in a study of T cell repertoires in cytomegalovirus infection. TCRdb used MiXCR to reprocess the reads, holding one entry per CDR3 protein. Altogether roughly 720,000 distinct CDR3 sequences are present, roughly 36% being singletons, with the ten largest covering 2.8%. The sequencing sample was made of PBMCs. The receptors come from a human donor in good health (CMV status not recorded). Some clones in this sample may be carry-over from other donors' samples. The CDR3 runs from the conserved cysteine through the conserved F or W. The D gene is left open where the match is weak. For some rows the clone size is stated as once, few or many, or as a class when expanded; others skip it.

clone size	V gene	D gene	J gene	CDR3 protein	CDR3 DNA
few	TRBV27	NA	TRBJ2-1	CASGSIFSPSNEQFF	TGTGCCAGCGGGAGTATCTTTTCGCCGTCAAATGAGCAGTTCTTC
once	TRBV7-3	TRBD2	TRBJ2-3	CDSSPWTRRADTQYF	TGTGACAGCAGCCCCTGGACTAGGAGGGCAGATACGCAGTATTTT
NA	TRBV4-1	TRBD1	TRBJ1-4	CASSQDGGTVWEKLFF	TGCGCCAGCAGCCAAGATGGGGGGACAGTTTGGGAAAAACTGTTTTTT
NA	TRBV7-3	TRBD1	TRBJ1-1	CASSLGDRSNTEAFF	TGTGCCAGCAGCTTAGGGGACAGGTCGAACACTGAAGCTTTCTTT
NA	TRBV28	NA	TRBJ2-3	CASSFSGKDTQYF	TGTGCCAGCAGCTTTTCAGGGAAGGATACGCAGTATTTT
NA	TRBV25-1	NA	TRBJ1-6	CASSEGRNYNSPLHF	TGTGCCAGCAGTGAGGGCAGAAACTATAATTCACCCCTCCACTTT
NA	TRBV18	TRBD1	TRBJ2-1	CASSLRGVTGHDEQFF	TGTGCCAGCTCGCTCCGAGGTGTGACAGGGCACGATGAGCAGTTCTTC
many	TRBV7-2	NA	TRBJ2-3	CASSLRGQRYSTDTQYF	TGTGCCAGCAGCTTACGAGGGCAGCGGTATAGCACAGATACGCAGTATTTT
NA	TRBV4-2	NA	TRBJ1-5	CASSQGTKEQPQHF	TGTGCCAGCAGCCAAGGGACCAAGGAGCAGCCCCAGCATTTT
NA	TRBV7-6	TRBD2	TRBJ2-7	CASSPKAGTSGGEQYF	TGTGCCAGCAGCCCAAAAGCCGGGACTAGCGGGGGTGAGCAGTACTTC
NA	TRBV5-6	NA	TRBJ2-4	CASGRGGRPKNIQYF	TGTGCCAGCGGCCGCGGGGGCAGGCCAAAAAACATTCAGTACTTC
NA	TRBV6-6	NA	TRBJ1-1	CASSYQGVAEAFF	TGTGCCAGCAGTTACCAGGGAGTGGCTGAAGCTTTCTTT
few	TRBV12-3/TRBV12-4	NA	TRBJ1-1	CASSLTGWGEAFF	TGTGCCAGCAGTTTGACAGGCTGGGGTGAAGCTTTCTTT
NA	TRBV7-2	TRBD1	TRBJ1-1	CASSLPQGRITEAFF	TGTGCCAGCAGCCTCCCACAGGGGAGAATCACTGAAGCTTTCTTT
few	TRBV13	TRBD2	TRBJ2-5	CASSGAKGTSEWVETQYF	TGTGCCAGCAGCGGGGCGAAGGGGACTAGCGAGTGGGTAGAGACCCAGTACTTC
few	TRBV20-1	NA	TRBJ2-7	CSAREGIEQYF	TGCAGTGCTAGAGAGGGAATCGAGCAGTACTTC
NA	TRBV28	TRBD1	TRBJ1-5	CASRQGPRTGSRQPQHF	TGTGCCAGCAGACAAGGCCCCCGGACAGGAAGTCGACAGCCCCAGCATTTT
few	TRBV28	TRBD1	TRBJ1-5	CASTYPGGSNQPQHF	TGTGCCAGCACCTACCCAGGGGGGAGCAATCAGCCCCAGCATTTT
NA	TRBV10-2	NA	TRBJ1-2	CASSESPGLYGYTF	TGCGCCAGCAGTGAGTCCCCCGGACTCTATGGCTATACCTTC
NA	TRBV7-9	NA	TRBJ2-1	CASSWINNEQFF	TGTGCCAGCAGCTGGATTAACAATGAGCAGTTCTTC
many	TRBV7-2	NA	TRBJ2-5	CASSSQGGFAPGAQYF	TGTGCCAGCAGCTCCCAGGGCGGCTTCGCTCCGGGGGCCCAGTACTTC
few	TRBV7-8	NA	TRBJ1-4	CASSRKRGIANEKLFF	TGTGCCAGCAGCCGAAAACGGGGCATCGCTAATGAAAAACTGTTTTTT
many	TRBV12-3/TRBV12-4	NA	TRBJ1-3	CASSSHLTASGNTIYF	TGTGCCAGCAGTTCACACCTAACGGCCTCTGGAAACACCATATATTTT
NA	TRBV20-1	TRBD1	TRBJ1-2	CSARDPGTDFNYGYTF	TGCAGTGCTAGAGATCCCGGGACAGATTTTAACTATGGCTACACCTTC
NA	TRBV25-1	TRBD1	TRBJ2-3	CASSGQGFTDTQYF	TGTGCCAGCAGTGGACAGGGGTTCACAGATACGCAGTATTTT
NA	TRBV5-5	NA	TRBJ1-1	CASSEGGYTEAFF	TGCGCCAGCAGCGAGGGGGGGTACACTGAAGCTTTCTTT
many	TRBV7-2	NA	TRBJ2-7	CASSLESSLEQYF	TGTGCCAGCAGCTTAGAATCTTCTCTCGAGCAGTACTTC
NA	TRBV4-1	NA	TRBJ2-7	CASSRLGGNEQYF	TGCGCCAGCAGCCGGCTAGGGGGGAATGAGCAGTACTTC
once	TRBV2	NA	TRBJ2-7	CASSDMRESGEQYF	TGTGCCAGCAGTGACATGAGGGAATCTGGCGAGCAGTACTTC
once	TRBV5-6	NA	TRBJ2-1	CASSLNWDPDYNEQFF	TGTGCCAGCAGCTTGAATTGGGATCCCGACTACAATGAGCAGTTCTTC
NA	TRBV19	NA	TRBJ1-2	CASTYIGTRAHPSYGYTF	TGTGCCAGTACCTATATAGGGACCAGGGCCCACCCGAGTTATGGCTACACCTTC
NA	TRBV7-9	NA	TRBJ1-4	CASSFRAINEKLFF	TGTGCCAGCAGCTTCCGGGCCATTAATGAAAAACTGTTTTTT
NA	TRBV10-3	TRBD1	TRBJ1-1	CAIRSSPGTGRLGGAFF	TGTGCCATCAGGAGTTCCCCCGGGACAGGGAGGTTAGGGGGAGCTTTCTTT
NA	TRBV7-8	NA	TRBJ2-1	CASSLRATSGSSYNEQFF	TGTGCCAGCAGCTTAAGGGCGACCTCTGGAAGCTCCTACAATGAGCAGTTCTTC
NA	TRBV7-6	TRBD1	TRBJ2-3	CASSYDREGRLDTQYF	TGTGCCAGCAGCTACGACAGGGAAGGTCGGTTAGATACGCAGTATTTT
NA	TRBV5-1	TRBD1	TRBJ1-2	CASSFLTGQNYGYTF	TGCGCCAGCAGCTTCCTTACGGGACAGAACTATGGCTACACCTTC
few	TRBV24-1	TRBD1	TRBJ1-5	CATSDFFKPDRGLQPQHF	TGTGCCACCAGTGATTTTTTTAAGCCGGACAGGGGGCTGCAGCCCCAGCATTTT
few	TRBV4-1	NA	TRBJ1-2	CASSPPGGSGYGYTF	TGCGCCAGCAGCCCTCCTGGGGGTTCTGGCTATGGCTACACCTTC
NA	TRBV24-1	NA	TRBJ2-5	CATSQTGRVETQYF	TGTGCCACCAGCCAGACAGGGAGGGTGGAGACCCAGTACTTC
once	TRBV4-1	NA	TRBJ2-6	CASIQGPPTGTGAHVLTF	TGCGCCAGCATCCAGGGCCCTCCCACAGGGACTGGTGCCCACGTCCTGACTTTC
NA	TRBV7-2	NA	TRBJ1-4	CASSLRRITNEKLFF	TGTGCCAGCAGCTTAAGACGGATAACTAATGAAAAACTGTTTTTT
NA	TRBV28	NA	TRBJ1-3	CASSSPGRNSGNTIYF	TGTGCCAGCAGTTCTCCTGGGAGGAACTCTGGAAACACCATATATTTT
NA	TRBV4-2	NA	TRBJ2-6	CASSQGVTGDVLTF	TGTGCCAGCAGCCAAGGGGTGACAGGAGACGTCCTGACTTTC
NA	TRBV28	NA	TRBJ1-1	CASNAGENTEAFF	TGTGCCAGCAATGCGGGTGAGAACACTGAAGCTTTCTTT
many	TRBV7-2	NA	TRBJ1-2	CASSLTTNYGYTF	TGTGCCAGCAGCTTAACAACTAACTATGGCTACACCTTC
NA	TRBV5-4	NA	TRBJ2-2	CASSQDGGELFF	TGTGCCAGCAGCCAGGATGGCGGGGAGCTGTTTTTT
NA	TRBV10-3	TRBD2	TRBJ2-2	CASGGANTGELFF	TGTGCCAGCGGGGGGGCGAACACCGGGGAGCTGTTTTTT
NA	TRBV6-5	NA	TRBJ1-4	CASSWTATNEKLFF	TGTGCCAGCAGTTGGACAGCAACTAATGAAAAACTGTTTTTT
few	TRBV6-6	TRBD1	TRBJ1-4	CASTPGGANEKLFF	TGTGCCAGCACTCCAGGGGGAGCTAATGAAAAACTGTTTTTT
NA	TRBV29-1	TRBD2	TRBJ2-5	CSVDSSGRVGWQETQYF	TGCAGCGTTGACTCTAGCGGGAGAGTGGGGTGGCAAGAGACCCAGTACTTC
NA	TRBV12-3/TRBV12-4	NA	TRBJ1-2	CASSLLGTTNYGYTF	TGTGCCAGCAGTCTCCTTGGAACAACTAACTATGGCTACACCTTC
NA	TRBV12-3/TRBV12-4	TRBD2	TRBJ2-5	CASTPWGGLEETQYF	TGTGCCAGCACCCCTTGGGGGGGTTTGGAAGAGACCCAGTACTTC
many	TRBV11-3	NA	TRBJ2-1	CASSLESGPGNEQFF	TGTGCCAGCAGCTTAGAGAGTGGACCGGGCAATGAGCAGTTCTTC
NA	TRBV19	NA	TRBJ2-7	CASSMGTAGEQYF	TGTGCCAGTAGTATGGGCACCGCTGGCGAGCAGTACTTC
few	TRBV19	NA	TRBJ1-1	CASSMPPMGTEAFF	TGTGCCAGTAGTATGCCCCCTATGGGCACTGAAGCTTTCTTT
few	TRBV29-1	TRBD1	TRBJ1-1	CSVAGTGQAFF	TGCAGCGTTGCCGGGACAGGGCAAGCTTTCTTT